This T cell receptor (beta chain) was captured by sequencing in a study of T-cell memory formation after mild COVID-19. The overall study: The study found TCR clusters largely donor specific. Findings of the study overall: Clones contracting day 15 to 85 were balanced CD4/CD8; later expanders leaned CD4+. Pre-infection memory harbored some responding clones, suggesting cross-reactive memory joined.

Remarks on this clonotype: Its antigen is not known.

It was 5'RACE with constant-segment primers that produced the TCR alpha and TCR beta cDNA libraries, which carried sample barcodes and UMIs. TCRdb analysed the 5' RACE reads with MiXCR anew, one entry per CDR3 protein. The sample consists of roughly 400,000 distinct CDR3 sequences, over 15% of them appearing once. Per the germline V gene, CDR1 is SGHVS and CDR2 is FQNEAQ. Trimming took 1 base from V and 0 from J, leaving 16 bases between them. The CDR3 spans 18 residues. Sequencing input: PBMCs or a T cell subset sorted from them (not recorded which). The sequence derives from a man between 18 and 35 years old who had mild COVID-19 (a few samples of this study predate the infection). Cell type and time point are not known. The chain employs TRBV7-8 and TRBJ1-5; perhaps TRBD1 as D (6 bases). CDR3 bases: TGTGCCAGCAGCTTAGTCCGGGACATCCTCCCTAGCAATCAGCCCCAGCATTTT. Encoded protein: CASSLVRDILPSNQPQHF.